One and the same sample provided the 9 T cell receptor beta chains below, sequenced in a study of OX40 agonist ivuxolimab in advanced cancers. Produced via immunoSEQ multiplex PCR; TCRdb's table is partial and in-frame only. Of more than 55,000 clones listed, roughly 85% are singletons. Source: CD4+ or CD8+ T cells sorted from blood, taken in a trial of the OX40 agonist ivuxolimab. The source of these receptors is an adult with an advanced solid tumor such as melanoma, head and neck, liver or kidney cancer.

The chain has TRBV25-1 and TRBJ2-7; 10 nucleotides agree with TRBD2. The CDR3 is made up of 15 amino acids. V was pared by 4 bases and J by 7 bases, with 10 bases of the junction left unmatched. Germline lookup yields CDR1 MGHDK and CDR2 SYGVNS. The CDR3 nucleotides are TGTGCCAGCAGTGCCCTTAGCGGGAGGTCTGGGGAGCAGTACTTC. Its protein is CASSALSGRSGEQYF.

This CDR3 is CASSLGQVYEQFF. CDR3 nucleotides: TGTGCCAGTAGTTTGGGACAGGTTTATGAGCAGTTCTTC. The genes are TRBV19 and TRBJ2-1; 8 bases match TRBD1. In germline, CDR1 is LNHDA, CDR2 SQIVND (reference sequence). The CDR3 is 13 residues long. V lost 5 bases and J lost 8; bases outside the gene matches: 5.

V is TRBV30 and J is TRBJ1-3; no reliable D call. The V end lost 3 bases, the J end lost 0 bases, and 9 bases lay between the germline ends. The CDR3 loop spans 14 amino acids. Germline values: CDR1 GTSNPN, CDR2 SVGIG (reference sequence). CDR3 loop: CAWRRADSGNTIYF. CDR3 sequence (DNA): TGTGCCTGGAGGAGGGCCGACTCTGGAAACACCATATATTTT.

This sequence joins TRBV7-9 and TRBJ1-1; perhaps TRBD1 as D (5 bases). Germline V gives CDR1 SEHNR, CDR2 FQNEAQ (reference sequence). Trimming removed 5 bases from V and 4 bases from J, with 11 bases in between. The CDR3 contains 13 residues. As DNA, the CDR3 is TGTGCCAGCAGCGCGGCGGGACGCACTGAAGCTTTCTTT. Its translation: CASSAAGRTEAFF.

The gene calls are TRBV10-1 and TRBJ1-4; 8 positions agree with TRBD1. CDR3 size: 15 residues. CDR1 WNHNN and CDR2 SYGVQD come from the germline V gene (reference sequence). V lost 6 bases and J lost 0; bases outside the gene matches: 3. In DNA, the CDR3 is TGCGCCAGCAGGGCGGACAGGGCAACTAATGAAAAACTGTTTTTT. This encodes CASRADRATNEKLFF.

This rearrangement joins TRBV11-2 to TRBJ2-1, with D possibly called TRBD1 or TRBD2 (5 bases each). The CDR3 runs to 13 residues. Trimming removed 0 bases at V and 10 bases at J, with 10 bases between. From germline, CDR1 is SGHAT and CDR2 FQNNGV. CDR3 sequence reads: CASSLEIGDEQFF. CDR3 DNA sequence: TGTGCCAGCAGCTTAGAGATCGGGGACGAGCAGTTCTTC.

This chain links TRBV2 with TRBJ2-3; D is uncertain. This CDR3 is built from 13 residues. The germline V gene has CDR1 SNHLY and CDR2 FYNNEI. V dropped 6 bases and J dropped 2 bases, with 9 bases sitting between them. CDR3 sequence (DNA): TGTGCCAGCAGAATTGAGTTCACAGATACGCAGTATTTT. Translating gives CASRIEFTDTQYF. The variable domain in full, with the rest retrieved from reference TRBV2 and TRBJ2-3, is EPEVTQTPSHQVTQMGQEVILRCVPISNHLYFYWYRQILGQKVEFLVSFYNNEISEKSEIFDDQFSVERPDGSNFTLKIRSTKLEDSAMYFCASRIEFTDTQYFGPGTRLTVL.

The genes are TRBV28 and TRBJ2-7; 8 positions match TRBD2. The junction had 14 bases not matched to a gene; V was cut back by 3 bases and J by 4 bases. The CDR3 extends over 17 amino acids. CDR1 and CDR2 from the germline V gene are MDHEN and SYDVKM. CDR3 DNA: TGTGCCAGCAGTTTTGCCCCGGGACGGGCGGGGGGTTACGAGCAGTACTTC. Protein product: CASSFAPGRAGGYEQYF. Looking up the rest from reference TRBV28 and TRBJ2-7 gives the full variable domain: DVKVTQSSRYLVKRTGEKVFLECVQDMDHENMFWYRQDPGLGLRLIYFSYDVKMKEKGDIPEGYSVSREKKERFSLILESASTNQTSMYLCASSFAPGRAGGYEQYFGPGTRLTVT.

This chain uses TRBV19 with TRBJ2-5; D is unresolved. This CDR3 spans 14 amino acids. Germline V gives CDR1 LNHDA, CDR2 SQIVND (reference sequence). Trimming took 1 base from V and 4 from J, leaving 10 bases between them. The CDR3 DNA reads as TGTGCCAGTAGTATAGGTGGGGTTGGAGAGACCCAGTACTTC. Protein product: CASSIGGVGETQYF.